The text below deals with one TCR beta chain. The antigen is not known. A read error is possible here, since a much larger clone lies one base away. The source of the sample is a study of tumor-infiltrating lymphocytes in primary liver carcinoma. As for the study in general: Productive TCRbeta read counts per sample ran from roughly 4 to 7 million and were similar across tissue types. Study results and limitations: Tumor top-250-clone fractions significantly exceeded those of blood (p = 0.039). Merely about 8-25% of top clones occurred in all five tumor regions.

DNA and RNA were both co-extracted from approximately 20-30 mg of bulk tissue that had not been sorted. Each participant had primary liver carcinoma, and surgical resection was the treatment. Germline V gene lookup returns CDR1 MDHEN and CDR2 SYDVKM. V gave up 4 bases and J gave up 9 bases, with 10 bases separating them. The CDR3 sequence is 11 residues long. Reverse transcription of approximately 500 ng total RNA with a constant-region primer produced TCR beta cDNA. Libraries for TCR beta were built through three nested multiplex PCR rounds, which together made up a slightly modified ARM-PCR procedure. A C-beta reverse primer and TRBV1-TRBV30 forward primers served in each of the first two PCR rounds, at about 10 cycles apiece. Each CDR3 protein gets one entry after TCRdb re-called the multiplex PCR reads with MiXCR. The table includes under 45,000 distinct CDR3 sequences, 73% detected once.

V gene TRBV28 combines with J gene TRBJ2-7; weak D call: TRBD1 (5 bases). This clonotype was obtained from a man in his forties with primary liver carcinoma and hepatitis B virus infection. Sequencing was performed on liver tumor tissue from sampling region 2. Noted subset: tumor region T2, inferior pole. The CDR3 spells CASSSPRGQYF. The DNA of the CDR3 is TGTGCCAGCAGTTCCCCTAGGGGGCAGTACTTC.